This TCR beta chain was obtained from a study of blood T cell repertoires in COVID-19. Across the whole study: From the United States, Italy and Spain came samples of acute and convalescent COVID-19. The analysed material was cDNA or gDNA that came from T cells, B-cell-depleted T cells, or PBMCs.

CDR1 is SGDLS, CDR2 YYNGEE, per germline. The CDR3 is 15 amino acids. J lost 4 bases, V lost 0 bases, and 4 bases had no gene match. Authors' processing steps: By means of reference gene primer amplification, nucleated cell counts were estimated. Method: immunoSEQ multiplex PCR; TCRdb's copy keeps in-frame clones and lacks some. The D gene and trimming were derived from the DNA, and the V and J assignments and clone size from that table. This sample has just over 250,000 clones, with over 80% found just once. This receptor was taken from a woman aged 70-85 years with COVID-19, enrolled during active disease. The V gene is TRBV9, the J gene TRBJ2-3; TRBD2 aligns across 8 bases. Sequenced sample: peripheral blood. CDR3 amino acids: CASSVAAGGADTQYF. The CDR3 DNA reads TGTGCCAGCAGCGTAGCGGCGGGAGGAGCAGATACGCAGTATTTT.